This T cell receptor (beta chain) was profiled in a study of blood T cell repertoires in COVID-19. Overall study: Sources were T cells, B-cell-depleted T cells, or PBMCs; the material itself was cDNA or gDNA.

In the original processing: How many nucleated cells were present was estimated from reference gene primer amplification. The table came from immunoSEQ multiplex PCR; TCRdb's copy has only in-frame clones and leaves some out. The V and J calls and clone size are taken from that table; D and trimming were inferred from the DNA. This repertoire shows 350,000 or so clones, around four fifths found once; its top ten account for approximately 3%. V lost 1 base, J lost 5 bases, and 4 bases stayed unmatched. The CDR3 length is 15 residues. Looked up from germline, CDR1 is SEHNR and CDR2 is FQNEAQ (reference sequence).

The gene calls are TRBV7-9 and TRBJ2-3; 9 bases are shared with TRBD2. This TCR came from a man aged 30 to 45 with active or convalescent COVID-19. Sequencing was done on a sample of peripheral blood. In nucleotides, the CDR3 is TGTGCCAGCAGCTTAGTAGCGGGAGACCGAGATACGCAGTATTTT. This gives the protein CASSLVAGDRDTQYF.